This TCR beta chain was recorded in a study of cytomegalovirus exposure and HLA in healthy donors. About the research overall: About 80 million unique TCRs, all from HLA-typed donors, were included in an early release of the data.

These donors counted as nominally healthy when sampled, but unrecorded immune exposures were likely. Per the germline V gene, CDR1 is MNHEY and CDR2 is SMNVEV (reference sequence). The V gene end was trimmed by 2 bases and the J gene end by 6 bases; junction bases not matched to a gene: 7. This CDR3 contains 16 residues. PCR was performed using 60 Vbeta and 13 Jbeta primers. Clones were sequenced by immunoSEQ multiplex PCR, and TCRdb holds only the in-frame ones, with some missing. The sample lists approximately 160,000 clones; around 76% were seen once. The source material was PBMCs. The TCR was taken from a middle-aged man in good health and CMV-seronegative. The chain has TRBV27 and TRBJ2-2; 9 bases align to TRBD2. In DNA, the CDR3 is TGTGCCAGCAGTTTAAGGGAACTAGCGGGCCCCGGGGAGCTGTTTTTT. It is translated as CASSLRELAGPGELFF.